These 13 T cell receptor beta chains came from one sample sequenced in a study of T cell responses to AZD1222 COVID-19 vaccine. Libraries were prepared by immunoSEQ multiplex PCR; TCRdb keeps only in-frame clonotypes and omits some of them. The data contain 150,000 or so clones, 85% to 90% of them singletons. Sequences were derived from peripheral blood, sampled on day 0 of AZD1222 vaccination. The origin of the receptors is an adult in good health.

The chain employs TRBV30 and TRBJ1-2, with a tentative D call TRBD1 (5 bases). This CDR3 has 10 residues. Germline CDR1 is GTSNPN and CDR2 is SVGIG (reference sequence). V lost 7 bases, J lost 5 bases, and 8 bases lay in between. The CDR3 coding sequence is TGTGCCTTCGGGACTTATGGCTACACCTTC. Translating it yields CAFGTYGYTF.

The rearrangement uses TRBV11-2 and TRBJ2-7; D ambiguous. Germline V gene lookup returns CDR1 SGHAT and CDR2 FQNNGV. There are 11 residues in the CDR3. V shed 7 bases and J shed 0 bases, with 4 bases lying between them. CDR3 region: CASTASYEQYF. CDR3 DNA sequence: TGTGCCAGCACTGCCTCCTACGAGCAGTACTTC.

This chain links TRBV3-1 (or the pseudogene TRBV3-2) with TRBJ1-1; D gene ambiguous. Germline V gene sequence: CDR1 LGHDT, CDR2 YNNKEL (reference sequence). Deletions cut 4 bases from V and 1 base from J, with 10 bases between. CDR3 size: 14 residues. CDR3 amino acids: CASSPAEGNTEAFF. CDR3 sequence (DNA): TGTGCCAGCAGCCCCGCCGAGGGGAACACTGAAGCTTTCTTT.

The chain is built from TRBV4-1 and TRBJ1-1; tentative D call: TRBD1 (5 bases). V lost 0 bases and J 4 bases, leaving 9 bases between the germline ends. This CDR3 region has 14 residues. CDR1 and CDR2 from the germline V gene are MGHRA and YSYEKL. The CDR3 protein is CASSQDPRGTEAFF. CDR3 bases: TGCGCCAGCAGCCAAGATCCGAGGGGCACTGAAGCTTTCTTT.

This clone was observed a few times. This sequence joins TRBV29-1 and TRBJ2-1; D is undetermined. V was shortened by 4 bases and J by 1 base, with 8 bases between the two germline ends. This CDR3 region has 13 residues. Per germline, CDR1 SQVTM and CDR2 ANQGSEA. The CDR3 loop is CSVGVISYNEQFF. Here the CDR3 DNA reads TGCAGCGTTGGCGTGATTTCCTACAATGAGCAGTTCTTC.

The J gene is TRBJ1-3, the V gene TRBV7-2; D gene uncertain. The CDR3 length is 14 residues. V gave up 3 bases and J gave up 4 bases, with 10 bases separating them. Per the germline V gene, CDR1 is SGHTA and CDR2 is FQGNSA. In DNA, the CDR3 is TGTGCCAGCAGCTTCCTCCAACGGGGAAACACCATATATTTT. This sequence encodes CASSFLQRGNTIYF.

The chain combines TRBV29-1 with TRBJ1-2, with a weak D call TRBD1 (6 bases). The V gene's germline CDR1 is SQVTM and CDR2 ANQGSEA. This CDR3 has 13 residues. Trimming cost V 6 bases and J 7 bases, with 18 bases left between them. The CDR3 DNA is TGCAGCGTGGCCCAGGGGTGGAAGGGTGGCTACACCTTC. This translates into CSVAQGWKGGYTF.

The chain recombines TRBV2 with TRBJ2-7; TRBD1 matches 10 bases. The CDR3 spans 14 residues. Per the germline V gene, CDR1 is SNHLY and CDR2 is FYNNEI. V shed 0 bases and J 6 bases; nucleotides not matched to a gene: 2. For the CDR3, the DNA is TGTGCCAGCAGTGAAGCGGGACAGGGGCTCGAGCAGTACTTC. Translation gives CASSEAGQGLEQYF.

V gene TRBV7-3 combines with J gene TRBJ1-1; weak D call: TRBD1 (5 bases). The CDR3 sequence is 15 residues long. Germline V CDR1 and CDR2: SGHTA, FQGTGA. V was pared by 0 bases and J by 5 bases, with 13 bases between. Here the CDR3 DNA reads TGTGCCAGCAGCTTAACGGGGGTTGGGACGACTGAAGCTTTCTTT. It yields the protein CASSLTGVGTTEAFF.

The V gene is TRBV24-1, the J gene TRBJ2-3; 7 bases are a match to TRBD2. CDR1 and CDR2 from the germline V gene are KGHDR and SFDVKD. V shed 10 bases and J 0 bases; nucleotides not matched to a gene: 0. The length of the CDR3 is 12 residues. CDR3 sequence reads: CATSGSTDTQYF. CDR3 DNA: TGTGCCACTAGCGGGAGCACAGATACGCAGTATTTT.

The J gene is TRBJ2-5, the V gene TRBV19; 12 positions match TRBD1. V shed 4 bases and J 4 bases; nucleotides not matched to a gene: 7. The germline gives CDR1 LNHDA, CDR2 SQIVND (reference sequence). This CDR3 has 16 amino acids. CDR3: CASSRGTGGVRETQYF. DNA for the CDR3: TGTGCCAGTAGTAGGGGGACAGGGGGCGTCAGAGAGACCCAGTACTTC. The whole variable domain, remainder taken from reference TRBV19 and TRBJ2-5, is DGGITQSPKYLFRKEGQNVTLSCEQNLNHDAMYWYRQDPGQGLRLIYYSQIVNDFQKGDIAEGYSVSREKKESFPLTVTSAQKNPTAFYLCASSRGTGGVRETQYFGPGTRLLVL.

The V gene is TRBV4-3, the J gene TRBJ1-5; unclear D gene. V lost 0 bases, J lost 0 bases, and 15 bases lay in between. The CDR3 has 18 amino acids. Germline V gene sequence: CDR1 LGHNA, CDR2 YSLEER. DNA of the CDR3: TGCGCCAGCAGCCAAGATGGCCCTTGGATGGATAGCAATCAGCCCCAGCATTTT. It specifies CASSQDGPWMDSNQPQHF.

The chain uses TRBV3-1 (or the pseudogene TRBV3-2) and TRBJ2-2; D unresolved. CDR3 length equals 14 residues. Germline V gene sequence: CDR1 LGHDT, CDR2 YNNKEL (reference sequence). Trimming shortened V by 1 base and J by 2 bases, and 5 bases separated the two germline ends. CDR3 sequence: CASSQVLNTGELFF. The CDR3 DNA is TGTGCCAGCAGCCAAGTTCTTAACACCGGGGAGCTGTTTTTT.